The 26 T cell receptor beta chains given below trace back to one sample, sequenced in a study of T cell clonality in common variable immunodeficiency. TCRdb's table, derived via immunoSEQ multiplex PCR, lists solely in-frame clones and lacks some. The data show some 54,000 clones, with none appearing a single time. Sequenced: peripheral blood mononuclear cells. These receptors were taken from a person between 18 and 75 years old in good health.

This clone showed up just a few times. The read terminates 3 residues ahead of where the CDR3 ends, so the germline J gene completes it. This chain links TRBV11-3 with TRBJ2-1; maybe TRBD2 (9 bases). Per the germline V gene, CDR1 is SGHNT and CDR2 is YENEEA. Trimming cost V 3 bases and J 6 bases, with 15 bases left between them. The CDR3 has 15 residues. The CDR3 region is CASSLLAGTGNEQFF. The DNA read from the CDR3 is TGTGCCAGCAGCTTGCTAGCGGGGACAGGCAATGAG. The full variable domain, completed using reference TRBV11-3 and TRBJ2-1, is EAGVVQSPRYKIIEKKQPVAFWCNPISGHNTLYWYLQNLGQGPELLIRYENEEAVDDSQLPKDRFSAERLKGVDSTLKIQPAELGDSAVYLCASSLLAGTGNEQFFGPGTRLTVL.

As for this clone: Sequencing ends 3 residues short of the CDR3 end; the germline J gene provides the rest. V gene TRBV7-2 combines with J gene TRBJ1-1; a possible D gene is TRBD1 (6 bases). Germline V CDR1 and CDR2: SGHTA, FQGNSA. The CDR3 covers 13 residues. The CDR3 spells CASSEYGWGQAFF. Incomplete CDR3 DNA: TGTGCCAGCAGCGAGTACGGCTGGGGGCAG.

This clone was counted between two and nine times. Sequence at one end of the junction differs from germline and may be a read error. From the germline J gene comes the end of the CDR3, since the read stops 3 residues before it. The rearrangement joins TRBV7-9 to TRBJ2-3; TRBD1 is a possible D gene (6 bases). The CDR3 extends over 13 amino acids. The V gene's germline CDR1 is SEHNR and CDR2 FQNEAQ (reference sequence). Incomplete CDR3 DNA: TGTTCCAGCAGCCCTGGACAGTATTTGCCG. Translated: CSSSPGQYLP. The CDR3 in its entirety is CSSSPGQYLPQYF.

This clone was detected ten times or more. CDR3 DNA (partial): TGTGCCAGCAGTGAAGCCCTGGCGGCAGAAGATGAAAAA. Amino acid sequence: CASSEALAAEDEK. The CDR3 in its entirety is CASSEALAAEDEKLFF. The chain is built from TRBV6-1 and TRBJ1-4, with D unresolved. The missing CDR3 end, 3 residues past where the read stops, is filled in from the germline J gene. The CDR3 covers 16 residues. CDR1 and CDR2 from the germline V gene are MNHNS and SASEGT. The V gene lost 0 bases and the J gene lost 6 bases, with 14 bases spanning the gap.

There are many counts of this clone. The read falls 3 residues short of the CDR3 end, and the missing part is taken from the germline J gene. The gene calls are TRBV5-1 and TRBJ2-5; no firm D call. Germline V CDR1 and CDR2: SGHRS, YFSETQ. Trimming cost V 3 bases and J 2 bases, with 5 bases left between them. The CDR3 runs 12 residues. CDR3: CASSSQQETQYF. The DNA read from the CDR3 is TGCGCCAGCAGCTCCCAACAAGAGACC.

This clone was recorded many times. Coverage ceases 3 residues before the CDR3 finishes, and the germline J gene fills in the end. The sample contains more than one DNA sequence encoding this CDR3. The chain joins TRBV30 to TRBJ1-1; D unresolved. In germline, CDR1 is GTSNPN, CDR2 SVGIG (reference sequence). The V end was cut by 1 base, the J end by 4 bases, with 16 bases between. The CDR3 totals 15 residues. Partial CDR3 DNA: TGTGCCTGGAGTGAGTTACAATACACGGGCACTGAA. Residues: CAWSELQYTGTE. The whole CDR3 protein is CAWSELQYTGTEAFF.

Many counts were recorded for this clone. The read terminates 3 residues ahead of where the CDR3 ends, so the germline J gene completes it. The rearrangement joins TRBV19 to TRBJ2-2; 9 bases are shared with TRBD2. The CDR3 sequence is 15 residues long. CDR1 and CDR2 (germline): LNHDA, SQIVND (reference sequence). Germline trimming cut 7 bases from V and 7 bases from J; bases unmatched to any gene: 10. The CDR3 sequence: CASNGASGVSGELFF. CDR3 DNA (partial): TGTGCCAGTAATGGGGCTAGCGGGGTTAGCGGGGAG.

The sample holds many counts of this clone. CDR3 sequence: CASSYSLRGEGEAFF. The CDR3 DNA, read in part, is TGCGCCAGCAGCTATTCCCTCAGGGGGGAGGGTGAA. The V gene is TRBV5-1, the J gene TRBJ1-1; 7 bases are shared with TRBD1. The read is 3 residues too short to cover the CDR3 end, so that end is filled in from the germline J gene. The length of the CDR3 is 15 residues. Per the germline V gene, CDR1 is SGHRS and CDR2 is YFSETQ. J lost 7 bases, V lost 3 bases, and 12 bases had no gene match.

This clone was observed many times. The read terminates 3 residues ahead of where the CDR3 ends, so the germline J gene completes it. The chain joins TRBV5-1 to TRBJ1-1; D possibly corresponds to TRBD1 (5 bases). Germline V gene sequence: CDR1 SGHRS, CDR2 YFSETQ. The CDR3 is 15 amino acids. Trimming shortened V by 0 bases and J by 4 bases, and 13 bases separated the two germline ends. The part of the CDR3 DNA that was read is TGCGCCAGCAGCTTGGCGGCAGGGAGGAGCACTGAA. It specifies CASSLAAGRSTE. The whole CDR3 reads CASSLAAGRSTEAFF.

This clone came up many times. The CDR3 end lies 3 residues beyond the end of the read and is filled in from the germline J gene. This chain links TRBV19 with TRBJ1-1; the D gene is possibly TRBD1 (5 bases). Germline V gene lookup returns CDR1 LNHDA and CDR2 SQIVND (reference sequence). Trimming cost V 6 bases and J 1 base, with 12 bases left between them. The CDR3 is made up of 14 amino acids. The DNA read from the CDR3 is TGTGCCAGTAGGTGGGACTCCCGGAACACTGAA. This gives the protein CASRWDSRNTE. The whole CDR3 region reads CASRWDSRNTEAFF.

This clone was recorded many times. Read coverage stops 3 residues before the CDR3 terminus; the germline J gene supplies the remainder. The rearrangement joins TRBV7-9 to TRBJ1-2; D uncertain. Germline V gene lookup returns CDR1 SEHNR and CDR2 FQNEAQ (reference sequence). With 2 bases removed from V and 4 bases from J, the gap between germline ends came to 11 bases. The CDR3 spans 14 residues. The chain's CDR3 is CASSLQNPVYGYTF. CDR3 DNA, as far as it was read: TGTGCCAGCAGCTTACAAAATCCGGTCTATGGC.

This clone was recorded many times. CDR3 residues: CASSVVNQPQHF. The sequenced part of the CDR3 DNA is TGTGCCAGTAGTGTCGTCAATCAGCCC. This chain links TRBV19 with TRBJ1-5; D gene unclear. Sequencing ends 3 residues short of the CDR3 end; the germline J gene provides the rest. The germline V and J ends were trimmed by 5 bases and 3 bases, with 5 bases remaining between them. CDR1 and CDR2 (germline): LNHDA, SQIVND (reference sequence). This CDR3 contains 12 residues. The complete variable domain, with remaining parts taken from reference TRBV19 and TRBJ1-5, reads DGGITQSPKYLFRKEGQNVTLSCEQNLNHDAMYWYRQDPGQGLRLIYYSQIVNDFQKGDIAEGYSVSREKKESFPLTVTSAQKNPTAFYLCASSVVNQPQHFGDGTRLSIL.

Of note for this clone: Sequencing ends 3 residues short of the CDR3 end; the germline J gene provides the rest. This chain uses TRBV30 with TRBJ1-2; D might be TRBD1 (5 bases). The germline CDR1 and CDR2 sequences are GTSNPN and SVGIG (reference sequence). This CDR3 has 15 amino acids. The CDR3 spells CAWRNLGGSSDTYTF. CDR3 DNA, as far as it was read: TGTGCCTGGAGAAACCTGGGGGGTAGTTCAGATACC.

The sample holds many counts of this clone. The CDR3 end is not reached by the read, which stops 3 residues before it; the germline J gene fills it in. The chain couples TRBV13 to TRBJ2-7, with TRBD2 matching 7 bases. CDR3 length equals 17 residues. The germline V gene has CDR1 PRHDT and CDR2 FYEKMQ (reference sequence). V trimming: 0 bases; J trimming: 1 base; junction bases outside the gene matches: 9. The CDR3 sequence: CASSLGPRGGRSYEQYF. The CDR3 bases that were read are TGTGCCAGCAGCTTAGGGCCGCGGGGAGGGAGGTCCTACGAG.

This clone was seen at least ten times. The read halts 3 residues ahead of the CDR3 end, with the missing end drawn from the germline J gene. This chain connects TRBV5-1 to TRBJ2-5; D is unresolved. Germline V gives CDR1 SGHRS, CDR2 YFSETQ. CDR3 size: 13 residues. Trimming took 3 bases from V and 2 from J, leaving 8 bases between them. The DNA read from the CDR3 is TGCGCCAGCAGCTCCTATTCGCAAGAGACC. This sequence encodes CASSSYSQET. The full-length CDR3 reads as CASSSYSQETQYF.

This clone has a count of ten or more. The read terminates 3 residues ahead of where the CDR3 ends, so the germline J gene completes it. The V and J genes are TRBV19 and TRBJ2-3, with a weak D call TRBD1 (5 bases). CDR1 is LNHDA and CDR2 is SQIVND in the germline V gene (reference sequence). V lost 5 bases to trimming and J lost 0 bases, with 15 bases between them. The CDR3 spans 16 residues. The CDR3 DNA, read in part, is TGTGCCAGTAGTGCTAGGGGTCCGACTAGCACAGATACG. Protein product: CASSARGPTSTDT. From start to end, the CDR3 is CASSARGPTSTDTQYF.

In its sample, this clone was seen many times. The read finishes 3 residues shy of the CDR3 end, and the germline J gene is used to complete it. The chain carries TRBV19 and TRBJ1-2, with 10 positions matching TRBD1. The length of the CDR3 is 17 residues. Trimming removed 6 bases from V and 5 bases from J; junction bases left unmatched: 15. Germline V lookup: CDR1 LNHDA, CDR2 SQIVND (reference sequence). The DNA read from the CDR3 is TGTGCCAGTAGCATCCGGGACAGGGGTCGGGGGATTTATGGC. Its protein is CASSIRDRGRGIYG. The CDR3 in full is CASSIRDRGRGIYGYTF.

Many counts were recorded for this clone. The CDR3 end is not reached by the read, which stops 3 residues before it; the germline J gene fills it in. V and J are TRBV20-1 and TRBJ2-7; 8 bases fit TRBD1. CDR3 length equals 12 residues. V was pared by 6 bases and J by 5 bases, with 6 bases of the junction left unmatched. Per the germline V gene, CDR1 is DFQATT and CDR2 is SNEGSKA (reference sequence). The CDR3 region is CSARDRGHEQYF. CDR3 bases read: TGCAGTGCCCGAGACAGGGGCCACGAG.

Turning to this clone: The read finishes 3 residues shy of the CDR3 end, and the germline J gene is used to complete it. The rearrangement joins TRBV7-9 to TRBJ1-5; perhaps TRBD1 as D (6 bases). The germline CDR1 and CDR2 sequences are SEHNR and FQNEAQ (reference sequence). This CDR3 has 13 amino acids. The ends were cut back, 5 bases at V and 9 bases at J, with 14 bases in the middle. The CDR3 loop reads CASSISGVRPQHF. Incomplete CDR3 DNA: TGTGCCAGCAGCATCTCAGGGGTTAGGCCC.

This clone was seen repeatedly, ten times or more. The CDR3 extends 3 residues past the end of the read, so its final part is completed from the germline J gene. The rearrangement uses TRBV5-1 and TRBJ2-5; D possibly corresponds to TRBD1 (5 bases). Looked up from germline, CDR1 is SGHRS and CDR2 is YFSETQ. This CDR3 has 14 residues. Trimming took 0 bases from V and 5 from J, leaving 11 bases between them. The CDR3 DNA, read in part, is TGCGCCAGCAGCTTGGAGGGGCCAGGGGAGACC. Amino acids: CASSLEGPGET. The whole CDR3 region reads CASSLEGPGETQYF.

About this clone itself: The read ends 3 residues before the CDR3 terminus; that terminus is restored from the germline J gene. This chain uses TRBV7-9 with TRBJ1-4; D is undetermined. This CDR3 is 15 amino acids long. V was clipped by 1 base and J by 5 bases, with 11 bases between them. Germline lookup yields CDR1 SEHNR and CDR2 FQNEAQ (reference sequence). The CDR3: CASSLDGMTNEKLFF. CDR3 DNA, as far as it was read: TGTGCCAGCAGCTTAGACGGCATGACAAATGAAAAA.

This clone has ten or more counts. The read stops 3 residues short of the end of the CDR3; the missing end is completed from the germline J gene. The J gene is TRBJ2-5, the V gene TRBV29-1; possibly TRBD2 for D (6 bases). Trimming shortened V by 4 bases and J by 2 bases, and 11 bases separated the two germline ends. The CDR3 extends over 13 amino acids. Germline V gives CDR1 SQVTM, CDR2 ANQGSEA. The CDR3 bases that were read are TGCAGCGTTGCTGCGGGGATACAAGAGACC. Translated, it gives CSVAAGIQET. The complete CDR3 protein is CSVAAGIQETQYF.

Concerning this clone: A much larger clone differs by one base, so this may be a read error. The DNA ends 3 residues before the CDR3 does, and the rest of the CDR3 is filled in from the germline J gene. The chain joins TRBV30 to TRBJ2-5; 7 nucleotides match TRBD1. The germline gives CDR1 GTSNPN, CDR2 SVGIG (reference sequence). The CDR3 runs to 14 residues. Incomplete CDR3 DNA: TGTGCCGGGAGTGGCCTGACAGGGTTTGGGACC. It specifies CAGSGLTGFGT. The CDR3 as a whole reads CAGSGLTGFGTQYF.

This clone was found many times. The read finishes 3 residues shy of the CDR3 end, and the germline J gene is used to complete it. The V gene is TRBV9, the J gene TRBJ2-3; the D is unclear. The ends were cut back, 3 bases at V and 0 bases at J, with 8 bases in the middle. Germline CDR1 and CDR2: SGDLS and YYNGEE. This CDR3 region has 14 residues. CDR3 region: CASSAGSSTDTQYF. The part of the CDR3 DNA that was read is TGTGCCAGCAGCGCCGGGTCAAGCACAGATACG.

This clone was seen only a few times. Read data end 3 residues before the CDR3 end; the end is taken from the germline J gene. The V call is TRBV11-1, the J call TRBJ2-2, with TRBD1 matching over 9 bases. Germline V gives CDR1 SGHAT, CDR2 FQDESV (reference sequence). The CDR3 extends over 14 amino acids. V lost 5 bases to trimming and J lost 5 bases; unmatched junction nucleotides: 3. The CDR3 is CASSRDRVTGELFF. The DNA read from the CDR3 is TGTGCCAGCAGCCGGGACAGGGTAACCGGGGAG.

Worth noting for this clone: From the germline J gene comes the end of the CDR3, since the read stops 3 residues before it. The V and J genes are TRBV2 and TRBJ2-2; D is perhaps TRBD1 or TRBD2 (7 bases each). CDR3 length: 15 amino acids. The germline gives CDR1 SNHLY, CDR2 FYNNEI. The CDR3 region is CASSLRQGGNSPLFF. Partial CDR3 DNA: TGTGCCAGCAGTCTAAGACAGGGAGGGAATTCACCG.